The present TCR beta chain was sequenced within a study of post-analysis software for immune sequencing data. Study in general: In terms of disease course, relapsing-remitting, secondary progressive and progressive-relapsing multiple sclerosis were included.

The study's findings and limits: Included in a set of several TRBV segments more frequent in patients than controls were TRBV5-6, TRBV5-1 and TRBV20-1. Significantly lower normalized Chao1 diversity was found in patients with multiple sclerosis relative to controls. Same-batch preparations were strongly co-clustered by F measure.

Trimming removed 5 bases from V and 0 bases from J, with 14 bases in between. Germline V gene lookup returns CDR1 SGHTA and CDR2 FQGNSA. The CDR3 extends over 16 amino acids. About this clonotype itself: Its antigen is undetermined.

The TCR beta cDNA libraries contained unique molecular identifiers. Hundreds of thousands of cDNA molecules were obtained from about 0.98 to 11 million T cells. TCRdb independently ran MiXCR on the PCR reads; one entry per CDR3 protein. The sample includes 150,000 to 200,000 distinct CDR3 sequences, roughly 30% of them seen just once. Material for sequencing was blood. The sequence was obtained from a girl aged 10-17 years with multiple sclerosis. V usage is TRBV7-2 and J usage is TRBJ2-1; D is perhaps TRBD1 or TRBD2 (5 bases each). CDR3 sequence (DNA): TGTGCCAGCAGCCCAGGGTATGGGGGCTCCTACAATGAGCAGTTCTTC. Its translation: CASSPGYGGSYNEQFF.